The T cell receptor beta chain under discussion was sequenced for a study of shared T cell receptors in the human thymus. The repertoire was sequenced with immunoSEQ multiplex PCR; TCRdb's copy has only in-frame clones and lacks some. This sample has 500,000 to 850,000 clones, with roughly 86% found just once. The V gene's germline CDR1 is SGHDN and CDR2 FVKESK. This CDR3 comprises 14 residues. V lost 6 bases to trimming and J lost 8 bases; unmatched junction nucleotides: 8. The data also belong to a second study, concerning human thymus T cells.

Sequencing was done on a sample of thymocytes. V usage is TRBV14 and J usage is TRBJ2-1; TRBD2 matches 9 bases. The TCR sequence derives from a boy in the first two years of life with a congenital heart defect. CDR3: CASSLAGEVDEQFF. As DNA, the CDR3 is TGTGCCAGCAGTTTAGCGGGGGAGGTAGATGAGCAGTTCTTC.